The clone carrying this T cell receptor (beta chain) was seen a single time. Its antigen is as yet unknown. Measured with immunoSEQ multiplex PCR; TCRdb has only the in-frame clones, and not every one. The sample contains fewer than 120,000 clones, just over 90% of which appear only once. This entry is derived from a study of graft-versus-host responses after intestinal transplantation. This CDR3 is built from 13 residues. Germline-derived CDR1 and CDR2 are MDHEN and SYDVKM. V lost 6 bases and J 4 bases, leaving 12 bases between the germline ends. This specimen consisted of unstimulated CD8+ T cells sorted from spleen or lymph node cells, obtained before intestinal transplant. This chain uses TRBV28 with TRBJ1-2; D gene ambiguous. This TCR was recovered from a human donor who received an intestinal transplant. DNA of the CDR3: TGTGCCAGCAGCGCGACCGGGATCTATGGCTACACCTTC. Translation gives CASSATGIYGYTF.